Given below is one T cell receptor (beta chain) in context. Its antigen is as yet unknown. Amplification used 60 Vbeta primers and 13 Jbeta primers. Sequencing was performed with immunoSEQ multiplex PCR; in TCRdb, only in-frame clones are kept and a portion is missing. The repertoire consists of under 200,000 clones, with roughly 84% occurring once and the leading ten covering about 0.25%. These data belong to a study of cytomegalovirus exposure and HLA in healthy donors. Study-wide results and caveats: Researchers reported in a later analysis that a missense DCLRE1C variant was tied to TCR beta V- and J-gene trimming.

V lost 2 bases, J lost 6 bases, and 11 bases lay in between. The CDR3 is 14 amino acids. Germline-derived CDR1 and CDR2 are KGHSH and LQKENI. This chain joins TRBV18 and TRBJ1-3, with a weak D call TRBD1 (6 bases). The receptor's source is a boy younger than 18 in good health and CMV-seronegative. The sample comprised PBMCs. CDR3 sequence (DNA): TGTGCCAGCTCACCAAAGCGGGGGGCAAACACCATATATTTT. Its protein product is CASSPKRGANTIYF.